This T cell receptor beta chain came from a study of cytotoxic CD8 clonotypes in ibrutinib-treated CLL. Sequencing was designed to attain a depth spanning 1 in 200,000 to 1 in 1 million T cells. TCRdb's table, derived via immunoSEQ multiplex PCR, lists solely in-frame clones and lacks some. This sample yields approximately 190,000 clones, of which roughly 73% are seen a single time; 10% to 12% belongs to the top ten. Cryopreserved PBMCs provided roughly 2 micrograms of genomic DNA for the TCR beta libraries. Looked up from germline, CDR1 is MNHEY and CDR2 is SVGAGI. There are 16 residues in the CDR3. Trimming removed 2 bases from V and 5 bases from J, with 13 bases in between. Worth noting for this clone: The target antigen is unknown.

Whole-study results and caveats: Public clonotypes (which were uncommon) either contracted or remained stable on treatment.

The TCR sequence derives from a human donor with chronic lymphocytic leukemia. This material consisted of PBMCs, taken after 12 months of ibrutinib treatment. The gene calls are TRBV6-5 and TRBJ1-6; D ambiguous. The CDR3 DNA reads as TGTGCCAGCAGTTACGGGAGGGTTCCTCATAATTCACCCCTCCACTTT. Encoded protein: CASSYGRVPHNSPLHF.